A selection of T cell receptor beta chains follows, all from one sample in a study of CD8 T cells in ankylosing spondylitis. TCRdb recomputed calls from the 5' RACE reads with MiXCR, one row per CDR3 protein. The sample shows some 400,000 distinct CDR3 sequences, 20% to 25% of them seen only once. Material for sequencing was blood, either unsorted or a sorted T cell fraction (not recorded which). These receptors were collected from a male donor with ankylosing spondylitis. The CDR3 runs from the conserved cysteine through the conserved F or W. The D gene is left open where the match is weak. Expanded clones are given a class, and other clones once, few, many or no size at all.

clone_size d_call j_call v_call cdr3_aa cdr3_nt
. . TRBJ2-3 TRBV7-9 CASSVTSRLSDTQYF TGTGCCAGCAGCGTAACTAGTCGCTTATCAGATACGCAGTATTTT
. TRBD2 TRBJ2-1 TRBV9 CASSVVSGRAGGHNEQFF TGTGCCAGCAGCGTAGTAAGCGGGAGGGCCGGGGGTCACAATGAGCAGTTCTTC
few TRBD2 TRBJ2-7 TRBV3-1 CASSQGTSGLYEQYF TGTGCCAGCAGCCAAGGGACTAGCGGTCTCTACGAGCAGTACTTC
. . TRBJ1-2 TRBV7-9 CASTPQVYGYTF TGTGCCAGCACCCCACAAGTCTATGGCTACACCTTC
few . TRBJ1-1 TRBV25-1 CASSVGVRWTEAFF TGTGCCAGCAGTGTGGGGGTGAGGTGGACTGAAGCTTTCTTT
. TRBD1 TRBJ2-7 TRBV29-1 CSGSGTGFGYEQYF TGCAGTGGATCCGGGACAGGGTTTGGTTACGAGCAGTACTTC
. TRBD1 TRBJ1-1 TRBV20-1 CSATHRTGRNTEAFF TGCAGTGCTACGCATCGGACAGGGAGAAACACTGAAGCTTTCTTT
few . TRBJ2-7 TRBV7-2 CASSLFLREPSYEQYF TGTGCCAGCAGCTTATTCCTCAGGGAACCCTCGTACGAGCAGTACTTC
few . TRBJ2-1 TRBV5-1 CASSFSPGSSEQFF TGCGCCAGCAGCTTCTCTCCAGGGAGTAGTGAGCAGTTCTTC
few TRBD2 TRBJ2-1 TRBV6-2/TRBV6-3 CASSYSTSGLAGIIEQFF TGTGCCAGCAGTTACTCGACCTCTGGACTAGCGGGAATCATTGAGCAGTTCTTC
few TRBD1 TRBJ2-3 TRBV25-1 CASSEADRGTQYF TGTGCCAGCAGTGAAGCTGACAGGGGCACGCAGTATTTT
few TRBD2 TRBJ2-7 TRBV6-1 CASSRSSGSYEQYF TGTGCCAGCAGTCGGTCTAGCGGGAGCTACGAGCAGTACTTC
few . TRBJ1-2 TRBV6-4 CASRQPPGYGYTF TGTGCCAGCAGACAGCCACCGGGGTATGGCTACACCTTC
. TRBD2 TRBJ2-1 TRBV2 CASRPLAGGNNEQFF TGTGCCAGCAGGCCCCTAGCGGGAGGCAACAATGAGCAGTTCTTC
once . TRBJ2-6 TRBV30 CACRKGIAGANVLTF TGTGCCTGCAGAAAGGGGATAGCTGGGGCCAACGTCCTGACTTTC
few TRBD2 TRBJ2-7 TRBV24-1 CATSDTRGEPKLAGGPSQEQYF TGTGCCACCAGTGATACCCGGGGCGAACCCAAGCTAGCGGGAGGGCCAAGTCAAGAGCAGTACTTC
. TRBD1 TRBJ2-2 TRBV7-3 CASSPRTGHTGELFF TGTGCCAGCAGCCCTCGGACAGGGCACACCGGGGAGCTGTTTTTT
. . TRBJ2-7 TRBV28 CASVYAGDPLPYEQYF TGTGCCAGCGTCTATGCAGGGGACCCACTCCCCTACGAGCAGTACTTC
few . TRBJ1-5 TRBV1 CTSSPTGDQPQHF TGCACCAGCAGCCCAACAGGGGATCAGCCCCAGCATTTT
. . TRBJ2-7 TRBV2 CASSKDRSSYEQYF TGTGCCAGCAGTAAAGACAGGAGCTCCTACGAGCAGTACTTC